The rows below give T cell receptor beta chains drawn from one sample of a study of blood T cells in healthy people across ages. TCRdb re-derived calls from the 5' RACE reads in MiXCR, one entry per CDR3 protein. The sample contains roughly 1.9 million distinct CDR3 sequences, approximately 39% of which appear only once. The sample consisted of blood. These receptors were taken from a human donor in good health. Both conserved end residues are part of each CDR3. The D gene is left open where the match is weak. The size of a clone is reported for some rows only, either as once, few or many, or as a class for expanded clones.

CDR3 protein: CASSYNGPEETQYF
CDR3 DNA: TGTGCCAGCAGTTACAACGGACCGGAAGAGACCCAGTACTTC
D gene: -
V gene: TRBV7-2
clone size: few
J gene: TRBJ2-5

CDR3 protein: CASSLLRGRDTDTQYF
CDR3 DNA: TGTGCCAGCAGTCTACTCAGGGGGCGGGACACAGATACGCAGTATTTT
D gene: TRBD1
V gene: TRBV6-5
clone size: -
J gene: TRBJ2-3

CDR3 protein: CASSSGPGGTEAFF
CDR3 DNA: TGCGCCAGCAGCTCGGGTCCTGGGGGCACTGAAGCTTTCTTT
D gene: -
V gene: TRBV5-1
clone size: -
J gene: TRBJ1-1

CDR3 protein: CASSTYDRNYGYTF
CDR3 DNA: TGTGCCAGCAGTACATATGACAGGAACTATGGCTACACCTTC
D gene: -
V gene: TRBV12-3/TRBV12-4
clone size: few
J gene: TRBJ1-2

CDR3 protein: CASSPRRENTGERFF
CDR3 DNA: TGTGCCAGCAGCCCCCGCAGGGAGAACACCGGGGAGCGGTTTTTT
D gene: -
V gene: TRBV11-1
clone size: -
J gene: TRBJ2-2

CDR3 protein: CASSYSGQMNTEAFF
CDR3 DNA: TGTGCCAGCAGTTACTCCGGACAGATGAACACTGAAGCTTTCTTT
D gene: -
V gene: TRBV6-6
clone size: few
J gene: TRBJ1-1

CDR3 protein: CASEGPSGTGELFF
CDR3 DNA: TGTGCCAGCGAAGGGCCCAGTGGCACCGGGGAGCTGTTTTTT
D gene: -
V gene: TRBV6-2/TRBV6-3
clone size: few
J gene: TRBJ2-2

CDR3 protein: CASSEAGTGTYNEQFF
CDR3 DNA: TGTGCCAGCAGTGAAGCCGGGACAGGGACTTACAATGAGCAGTTCTTC
D gene: TRBD1
V gene: TRBV6-1
clone size: few
J gene: TRBJ2-1

CDR3 protein: CASRSGGTPYNEQFF
CDR3 DNA: TGCGCCAGCCGAAGCGGGGGCACCCCCTACAATGAGCAGTTCTTC
D gene: TRBD2
V gene: TRBV5-1
clone size: -
J gene: TRBJ2-1

CDR3 protein: CRAAGQGAYNEQFF
CDR3 DNA: TGCAGGGCCGCAGGACAGGGGGCCTACAATGAGCAGTTCTTC
D gene: TRBD1
V gene: TRBV29-1
clone size: -
J gene: TRBJ2-1

CDR3 protein: CASSPRAGANEQFF
CDR3 DNA: TGTGCCAGCTCACCTCGAGCGGGGGCCAATGAGCAGTTCTTC
D gene: TRBD2
V gene: TRBV5-1
clone size: few
J gene: TRBJ2-1

CDR3 protein: CSVIQGTQAFF
CDR3 DNA: TGCAGCGTTATACAGGGTACACAAGCTTTCTTT
D gene: -
V gene: TRBV29-1
clone size: -
J gene: TRBJ1-1

CDR3 protein: CASSFEKGQGVILHNEQFF
CDR3 DNA: TGTGCCAGCAGCTTCGAGAAGGGACAGGGGGTAATACTGCACAATGAGCAGTTCTTC
D gene: TRBD1
V gene: TRBV7-6
clone size: -
J gene: TRBJ2-1

CDR3 protein: CASSPAGGSYGYTF
CDR3 DNA: TGTGCCAGCAGCCCGGCCGGGGGAAGCTATGGCTACACCTTC
D gene: -
V gene: TRBV5-6
clone size: many
J gene: TRBJ1-2

CDR3 protein: CASSLGGEETHEQYF
CDR3 DNA: TGTGCCAGCAGCTTAGGTGGTGAGGAAACGCACGAGCAGTACTTC
D gene: -
V gene: TRBV7-6
clone size: few
J gene: TRBJ2-7

CDR3 protein: CSASKTGTGHTGETQYF
CDR3 DNA: TGCAGTGCTAGTAAAACCGGGACAGGGCACACCGGGGAGACCCAGTACTTC
D gene: TRBD1
V gene: TRBV20-1
clone size: -
J gene: TRBJ2-5

CDR3 protein: CASSLIAGGLPEQYF
CDR3 DNA: TGCGCCAGCAGCTTGATAGCGGGGGGCCTTCCGGAGCAGTACTTC
D gene: TRBD2
V gene: TRBV5-1
clone size: few
J gene: TRBJ2-7

CDR3 protein: CASSPTGQPYPYGYTF
CDR3 DNA: TGTGCCAGCAGCCCGACGGGACAGCCATACCCCTATGGCTACACCTTC
D gene: TRBD1
V gene: TRBV9
clone size: -
J gene: TRBJ1-2

CDR3 protein: CSVGTRPYNEQFF
CDR3 DNA: TGCAGCGTGGGAACAAGGCCCTACAATGAGCAGTTCTTC
D gene: -
V gene: TRBV29-1
clone size: -
J gene: TRBJ2-1

CDR3 protein: CSVNSGQGAKNIQYF
CDR3 DNA: TGCAGCGTTAATTCGGGACAGGGGGCCAAAAACATTCAGTACTTC
D gene: TRBD1
V gene: TRBV29-1
clone size: few
J gene: TRBJ2-4

CDR3 protein: CATSRDRGDIKNIQYF
CDR3 DNA: TGTGCCACCAGCAGAGATCGAGGGGACATCAAAAACATTCAGTACTTC
D gene: -
V gene: TRBV15
clone size: few
J gene: TRBJ2-4

CDR3 protein: CASSFILGGGDEKLFF
CDR3 DNA: TGTGCCAGCAGTTTTATCCTCGGAGGGGGCGATGAAAAACTGTTTTTT
D gene: TRBD1
V gene: TRBV12-3/TRBV12-4
clone size: -
J gene: TRBJ1-4

CDR3 protein: CASSLDIGEQFF
CDR3 DNA: TGCGCCAGCAGCTTGGATATCGGTGAGCAGTTCTTC
D gene: -
V gene: TRBV5-1
clone size: few
J gene: TRBJ2-1

CDR3 protein: CASSPDSQEETQYF
CDR3 DNA: TGCGCCAGCAGCCCGGACAGCCAAGAGGAGACCCAGTACTTC
D gene: -
V gene: TRBV5-1
clone size: few
J gene: TRBJ2-5

CDR3 protein: CASSSGTGAGNTIYF
CDR3 DNA: TGTGCCAGCAGTTCGGGGACAGGGGCTGGAAACACCATATATTTT
D gene: TRBD1
V gene: TRBV12-3/TRBV12-4
clone size: -
J gene: TRBJ1-3

CDR3 protein: CASSHSPPAGAYEQYF
CDR3 DNA: TGTGCCAGCAGCCATAGCCCCCCGGCGGGGGCCTACGAGCAGTACTTC
D gene: TRBD2
V gene: TRBV7-2
clone size: few
J gene: TRBJ2-7

CDR3 protein: CSARVPTGGLYEQYF
CDR3 DNA: TGCAGTGCTAGAGTCCCGACAGGGGGCTTGTACGAGCAGTACTTC
D gene: TRBD1
V gene: TRBV20-1
clone size: few
J gene: TRBJ2-7

CDR3 protein: CASSLYTLGRAELFF
CDR3 DNA: TGTGCCAGCAGTTTATATACCCTAGGACGAGCGGAGCTGTTTTTT
D gene: -
V gene: TRBV28
clone size: -
J gene: TRBJ2-2

CDR3 protein: CASSLPYTKGEQFF
CDR3 DNA: TGCGCCAGCAGCTTGCCTTATACGAAGGGTGAGCAGTTCTTC
D gene: -
V gene: TRBV5-1
clone size: -
J gene: TRBJ2-1

CDR3 protein: CASSVRVTGANVLTF
CDR3 DNA: TGTGCCAGCAGCGTAAGAGTAACTGGGGCCAACGTCCTGACTTTC
D gene: -
V gene: TRBV9
clone size: few
J gene: TRBJ2-6

CDR3 protein: CASSQARTSGNEQFF
CDR3 DNA: TGTGCCAGCAGCCAAGCAAGGACTAGCGGGAATGAGCAGTTCTTC
D gene: TRBD2
V gene: TRBV4-2
clone size: -
J gene: TRBJ2-1

CDR3 protein: CASTETGRVLGRAFF
CDR3 DNA: TGTGCCAGCACCGAGACAGGGAGAGTGTTAGGAAGAGCTTTCTTT
D gene: TRBD1
V gene: TRBV6-5
clone size: -
J gene: TRBJ1-1

CDR3 protein: CASSLGAGGSFQETQYF
CDR3 DNA: TGTGCCAGCAGCTTAGGAGCGGGGGGGTCCTTTCAAGAGACCCAGTACTTC
D gene: TRBD2
V gene: TRBV13
clone size: few
J gene: TRBJ2-5

CDR3 protein: CSAGPTSYNEQFF
CDR3 DNA: TGCAGTGCGGGTCCGACTTCCTACAATGAGCAGTTCTTC
D gene: -
V gene: TRBV20-1
clone size: few
J gene: TRBJ2-1

CDR3 protein: CASTEGIGGGNQPQHF
CDR3 DNA: TGTGCCAGCACCGAGGGTATCGGGGGAGGAAATCAGCCCCAGCATTTT
D gene: -
V gene: TRBV2
clone size: -
J gene: TRBJ1-5

CDR3 protein: CASSGTARGNTEAFF
CDR3 DNA: TGTGCCAGCAGTGGGACAGCTCGCGGGAACACTGAAGCTTTCTTT
D gene: TRBD1
V gene: TRBV6-5
clone size: -
J gene: TRBJ1-1

CDR3 protein: CASSQSTGQGTDTQYF
CDR3 DNA: TGTGCCAGCAGCCAATCGACGGGACAGGGAACAGATACGCAGTATTTT
D gene: TRBD1
V gene: TRBV4-2
clone size: -
J gene: TRBJ2-3

CDR3 protein: CASSLGVGANTEAFF
CDR3 DNA: TGCGCCAGCAGCTTGGGAGTGGGCGCGAACACTGAAGCTTTCTTT
D gene: -
V gene: TRBV5-1
clone size: few
J gene: TRBJ1-1

CDR3 protein: CASRTSGGLGTDTQYF
CDR3 DNA: TGTGCCAGCAGGACTAGCGGGGGCCTCGGCACAGATACGCAGTATTTT
D gene: TRBD2
V gene: TRBV28
clone size: -
J gene: TRBJ2-3

CDR3 protein: CASSLGPRGYNEQFF
CDR3 DNA: TGCGCCAGCAGCTTGGGGCCAAGGGGCTACAATGAGCAGTTCTTC
D gene: -
V gene: TRBV5-1
clone size: -
J gene: TRBJ2-1

CDR3 protein: CASARPDNQPQHF
CDR3 DNA: TGTGCCAGTGCCCGACCGGACAATCAGCCCCAGCATTTT
D gene: -
V gene: TRBV27
clone size: once
J gene: TRBJ1-5

CDR3 protein: CASSDQGPSRAFF
CDR3 DNA: TGTGCCAGCAGTGATCAGGGGCCATCGCGAGCTTTCTTT
D gene: -
V gene: TRBV2
clone size: once
J gene: TRBJ1-1

CDR3 protein: CASSPYFPGQGNQPQHF
CDR3 DNA: TGCGCCAGCAGCCCCTATTTTCCGGGACAGGGAAATCAGCCCCAGCATTTT
D gene: TRBD1
V gene: TRBV4-1
clone size: -
J gene: TRBJ1-5

CDR3 protein: CASSLSEPTDTQYF
CDR3 DNA: TGCGCCAGCAGCTTGAGCGAGCCCACAGATACGCAGTATTTT
D gene: -
V gene: TRBV5-1
clone size: -
J gene: TRBJ2-3

CDR3 protein: CSAQTGGSYEQYF
CDR3 DNA: TGCAGTGCCCAGACAGGGGGTTCGTACGAGCAGTACTTC
D gene: TRBD1
V gene: TRBV20-1
clone size: few
J gene: TRBJ2-7

CDR3 protein: CASSVAGQPLNTGELFF
CDR3 DNA: TGTGCCAGCAGCGTCGCTGGACAGCCCCTTAACACCGGGGAGCTGTTTTTT
D gene: -
V gene: TRBV9
clone size: -
J gene: TRBJ2-2

CDR3 protein: CASSLASGGASETQYF
CDR3 DNA: TGTGCCAGCAGCTTAGCTAGCGGGGGGGCCTCGGAGACCCAGTACTTC
D gene: TRBD2
V gene: TRBV7-2
clone size: few
J gene: TRBJ2-5

CDR3 protein: CASSNGNSPLHF
CDR3 DNA: TGTGCCAGCAGCAACGGTAATTCACCCCTCCACTTT
D gene: -
V gene: TRBV7-3
clone size: -
J gene: TRBJ1-6

CDR3 protein: CASSWTVEYGYTF
CDR3 DNA: TGTGCCAGCAGTTGGACGGTGGAGTATGGCTACACCTTC
D gene: -
V gene: TRBV12-3/TRBV12-4
clone size: -
J gene: TRBJ1-2

CDR3 protein: CASSLRTATQFF
CDR3 DNA: TGTGCCAGCAGCTTGAGGACAGCTACCCAGTTCTTC
D gene: -
V gene: TRBV7-8
clone size: -
J gene: TRBJ2-1

CDR3 protein: CASSHGQAAYEQYF
CDR3 DNA: TGTGCCAGCAGCCACGGACAGGCAGCCTACGAGCAGTACTTC
D gene: TRBD1
V gene: TRBV7-2
clone size: few
J gene: TRBJ2-7

CDR3 protein: CASSLSQGTHQETRYF
CDR3 DNA: TGTGCCAGCAGCTTAAGTCAGGGGACCCACCAAGAGACCCGGTACTTC
D gene: -
V gene: TRBV7-2
clone size: -
J gene: TRBJ2-5

CDR3 protein: CASTIRERDRALRETQYF
CDR3 DNA: TGTGCCAGCACCATTCGGGAACGAGACAGAGCTTTACGAGAGACCCAGTACTTC
D gene: -
V gene: TRBV6-2/TRBV6-3
clone size: -
J gene: TRBJ2-5

CDR3 protein: CASSPGQRGSGYTF
CDR3 DNA: TGTGCCAGCAGCCCCGGGCAGCGGGGAAGTGGCTACACCTTC
D gene: -
V gene: TRBV7-2
clone size: -
J gene: TRBJ1-2

CDR3 protein: CASSLGQGQLEQYF
CDR3 DNA: TGCGCCAGCAGCTTAGGACAGGGTCAGCTCGAGCAGTACTTC
D gene: TRBD1
V gene: TRBV5-1
clone size: few
J gene: TRBJ2-7

CDR3 protein: CASSQEGQGVGNEQFF
CDR3 DNA: TGTGCCAGCAGCCAGGAGGGACAGGGGGTAGGCAATGAGCAGTTCTTC
D gene: TRBD1
V gene: TRBV4-2
clone size: -
J gene: TRBJ2-1

CDR3 protein: CASSFNTLVLAGSYEPSTDTQYF
CDR3 DNA: TGTGCCAGCAGCTTCAATACCCTAGTTTTAGCGGGGTCCTACGAACCTAGCACAGATACGCAGTATTTT
D gene: TRBD2
V gene: TRBV11-2
clone size: few
J gene: TRBJ2-3

CDR3 protein: CASSQEPPGGTTGNEAFF
CDR3 DNA: TGTGCCAGCAGCCAAGAACCACCCGGTGGGACCACTGGGAATGAAGCTTTCTTT
D gene: -
V gene: TRBV3-1
clone size: -
J gene: TRBJ1-1

CDR3 protein: CASSQTNWESYGYTF
CDR3 DNA: TGCGCCAGCAGCCAAACGAATTGGGAATCGTATGGCTACACCTTC
D gene: -
V gene: TRBV4-3
clone size: -
J gene: TRBJ1-2

CDR3 protein: CATRSPVLGEGYTF
CDR3 DNA: TGTGCCACCAGGAGTCCAGTTCTAGGGGAAGGCTACACCTTC
D gene: -
V gene: TRBV24-1
clone size: once
J gene: TRBJ1-2